Below, 30 T cell receptor beta chains from the same sample are listed, as sequenced in a study of CD8+ T cells in alopecia areata. Treatment meaning: oral pan-JAK inhibitor, 5-10 mg twice daily. It was cDNA, reverse transcribed from extracted RNA, that served as the sequencing template. Data came from immunoSEQ multiplex PCR; TCRdb stores just in-frame clones and leaves some out. Here the sample spans roughly 64,000 clones, under 60% being singletons. The sample in question was CD8+ T cells sorted from blood, obtained at approximately week 37, from a patient treated with tofacitinib. These receptors were obtained from a human donor with alopecia areata.

V and J are TRBV28 and TRBJ2-7; TRBD2 agrees at 7 bases. The CDR3 covers 12 residues. Trimming removed 6 bases from V and 1 base from J; junction bases left unmatched: 0. The V gene's germline CDR1 is MDHEN and CDR2 SYDVKM. The CDR3 coding sequence is TGTGCCAGCAGCGGGGGGTCCTACGAGCAGTACTTC. As protein: CASSGGSYEQYF.

The chain carries TRBV21-1 and TRBJ1-1. TRBV21-1 is marked as a pseudogene. The CDR3 totals 12 residues. Written as DNA, the CDR3 is TGTGCCAGCGGGTTCCTGAACACTGAAGCTTTCTTT. Its protein is CASGFLNTEAFF.

This clone was found a few times. This CDR3 is CASSQAVGPAQPQHF. The DNA of the CDR3 is TGCGCCAGCAGCCAAGCGGTGGGGCCAGCTCAGCCCCAGCATTTT. The chain has TRBV4-1 and TRBJ1-5; the D gene is possibly TRBD1 (5 bases). The germline CDR1 and CDR2 sequences are MGHRA and YSYEKL. The germline V and J ends were trimmed by 1 base and 6 bases, with 13 bases remaining between them. The CDR3 sequence is 15 residues long.

A word on this clone: The junction shows a germline mismatch at one end, possibly a read error. V is TRBV25-1 and J is TRBJ2-3; TRBD2 is a possible D gene (6 bases). Germline V CDR1 and CDR2: MGHDK, SYGVNS. The CDR3 has 13 residues. This CDR3 reads CGTGGRSTDTQYF. CDR3 sequence (DNA): TGCGGCACCGGAGGGAGGTCCACAGATACGCAGTATTTT.

The sample holds a few counts of this clone. J is TRBJ2-5 and V is TRBV18, with a tentative D call TRBD1 (5 bases). The CDR3 has 17 residues. The V end lost 2 bases, the J end lost 0 bases, and 16 bases lay between the germline ends. The germline V gene encodes CDR1 KGHSH and CDR2 LQKENI. The DNA for the CDR3 is TGTGCCAGCTCACCAGGTATAGAGACAGCTTACCAAGAGACCCAGTACTTC. Translation: CASSPGIETAYQETQYF.

As DNA, the CDR3 is TGTGCCAGCAGCTCCCCCGGCAGGGGGCGAATCTACGAGCAGTACTTC. Amino acids: CASSSPGRGRIYEQYF. This sequence joins TRBV7-9 and TRBJ2-7; 8 nucleotides agree with TRBD1. Germline loops: CDR1 SEHNR, CDR2 FQNEAQ (reference sequence). The CDR3 is 16 amino acids. V trimming: 4 bases; J trimming: 3 bases; junction bases outside the gene matches: 11. Looking up the rest from reference TRBV7-9 and TRBJ2-7 gives the full variable domain: DTGVSQNPRHKITKRGQNVTFRCDPISEHNRLYWYRQTLGQGPEFLTYFQNEAQLEKSRLLSDRFSAERPKGSFSTLEIQRTEQGDSAMYLCASSSPGRGRIYEQYFGPGTRLTVT.

The chain recombines TRBV4-1 with TRBJ1-1, with D unclear. In germline, CDR1 is MGHRA, CDR2 YSYEKL. The CDR3 is 14 residues long. Trimming removed 5 bases at V and 0 bases at J, with 10 bases between. The DNA of the CDR3 is TGCGCCAGCAGCGGAGACGGATTGAACACTGAAGCTTTCTTT. Translated, it gives CASSGDGLNTEAFF.

The rearrangement links TRBV6-5 to TRBJ2-1, with unresolved D. V was shortened by 3 bases and J by 7 bases, with 10 bases between the two germline ends. CDR1 and CDR2 (germline): MNHEY, SVGAGI. The CDR3 loop spans 13 amino acids. The CDR3 reads CASSYTPLNEQFF. The DNA of the CDR3 is TGTGCCAGCAGTTATACACCCCTAAATGAGCAGTTCTTC.

This clone was detected only a few times. V and J are TRBV7-2 and TRBJ2-2; D uncertain. V was pared by 1 base and J by 8 bases, with 8 bases between. The CDR3 contains 13 residues. Germline V lookup: CDR1 SGHTA, CDR2 FQGNSA. The CDR3 reads CASSLVFPGELFF. The CDR3 DNA reads TGTGCCAGCAGCTTAGTGTTTCCGGGGGAGCTGTTTTTT.

The genes are TRBV14 and TRBJ2-3; 8 nucleotides agree with TRBD1. CDR1 is SGHDN, CDR2 FVKESK, per germline. The CDR3 loop spans 15 amino acids. The V segment lost 2 bases and the J segment 6 bases; nucleotides outside the gene matches: 7. This chain's CDR3 is CASSQTQGAIDTQYF. DNA of the CDR3: TGTGCCAGCAGCCAAACTCAGGGGGCGATTGATACGCAGTATTTT.

The rearrangement links TRBV30 to TRBJ2-1; D is uncertain. CDR1 is GTSNPN and CDR2 is SVGIG in the germline V gene (reference sequence). V lost 4 bases and J lost 6, with 10 bases in between. This CDR3 comprises 12 residues. CDR3 DNA sequence: TGTGCCTGGAATCAGCTAGTCAATGAGCAGTTCTTC. Protein product: CAWNQLVNEQFF. Using reference TRBV30 and TRBJ2-1 for the parts outside the CDR3, the full variable domain is SQTIHQWPATLVQPVGSPLSLECTVEGTSNPNLYWYRQAAGRGLQLLFYSVGIGQISSEVPQNLSASRPQDRQFILSSKKLLLSDSGFYLCAWNQLVNEQFFGPGTRLTVL.

This clone has a handful of counts. The V call is TRBV7-2, the J call TRBJ2-7; the D gene is possibly TRBD2 (6 bases). The CDR3 is 15 amino acids. Trimming removed 1 base at V and 2 bases at J, with 12 bases between. Germline CDR1 and CDR2: SGHTA and FQGNSA. CDR3 DNA sequence: TGTGCCAGCAGCTTAGGCGCTAGCGCCGCCTACGAGCAGTACTTC. It translates to CASSLGASAAYEQYF.

The genes are TRBV7-2 and TRBJ2-1; D possibly corresponds to TRBD2 (5 bases). V dropped 5 bases and J dropped 6 bases, with 20 bases sitting between them. The CDR3 is 16 residues long. Per germline, CDR1 SGHTA and CDR2 FQGNSA. The CDR3 DNA reads as TGTGCCAGCAGCCCTTTTGCTAGGCCCGCGGGCAATGAGCAGTTCTTC. This sequence encodes CASSPFARPAGNEQFF.

The chain joins TRBV10-2 to TRBJ2-7; maybe TRBD1 (5 bases). V was shortened by 6 bases and J by 4 bases, with 10 bases between the two germline ends. This CDR3 is built from 12 residues. Germline CDR1 WSHSY, CDR2 SAAADI. CDR3 DNA: TGCGCCAGCAGGCACGCAGGGTACGAGCAGTACTTC. The encoded protein is CASRHAGYEQYF.

The V gene is TRBV23-1, the J gene TRBJ1-5; 11 nucleotides align to TRBD1. Being an ORF, TRBV23-1 has a function that is uncertain. This CDR3 has 19 residues. V gave up 4 bases and J gave up 2 bases; unmatched junction bases: 13. The CDR3 loop reads CASSRHRDRGKVGNQPQHF. CDR3 in DNA: TGCGCCAGCAGTCGCCACCGGGACAGGGGGAAGGTGGGCAATCAGCCCCAGCATTTT.

The chain couples TRBV29-1 to TRBJ2-7; 13 positions agree with TRBD2. V gave up 5 bases and J gave up 4 bases; unmatched junction bases: 5. Germline CDR1 is SQVTM and CDR2 is ANQGSEA. CDR3 length: 14 residues. The CDR3 nucleotides read TGCAGCGTTCTAGGACTAGCGGGAGTTTACGAGCAGTACTTC. This gives the protein CSVLGLAGVYEQYF.

This clone was counted a few times. The chain couples TRBV11-2 to TRBJ2-7; TRBD1 is a possible D gene (6 bases). The germline V and J ends were trimmed by 1 base and 2 bases, with 6 bases remaining between them. CDR1 is SGHAT, CDR2 FQNNGV, per germline. This CDR3 has 13 residues. The CDR3 DNA sequence: TGTGCCAGCAGCTTAGGGACAGCCTACGAGCAGTACTTC. It codes for CASSLGTAYEQYF.

The J gene is TRBJ2-3, the V gene TRBV9; D possibly matches TRBD1 or TRBD2 (7 bases each). The CDR3 runs 17 residues. With 3 bases removed from V and 0 bases from J, the gap between germline ends came to 17 bases. Germline V lookup: CDR1 SGDLS, CDR2 YYNGEE. CDR3 in DNA: TGTGCCAGCAGCGAGGGAGGGAGGGGGCCTAGCACAGATACGCAGTATTTT. As protein: CASSEGGRGPSTDTQYF.

This clone appeared once. The chain combines TRBV4-1 with TRBJ2-1, with 10 positions matching TRBD2. This CDR3 comprises 15 residues. In germline, CDR1 is MGHRA, CDR2 YSYEKL. V was clipped by 6 bases and J by 3 bases; unmatched bases: 5. The CDR3 protein is CASRQTSGNYNEQFF. The CDR3 coding sequence is TGCGCCAGCAGACAAACTAGCGGGAACTACAATGAGCAGTTCTTC.

The chain combines TRBV4-1 with TRBJ2-7; D call uncertain. Looked up from germline, CDR1 is MGHRA and CDR2 is YSYEKL. V was shortened by 2 bases and J by 2 bases, with 13 bases between the two germline ends. The CDR3 contains 15 residues. The DNA for the CDR3 is TGCGCCAGCAGCCAAAGGCACAGCGAGACCTACGAGCAGTACTTC. The encoded protein is CASSQRHSETYEQYF.

The chain is built from TRBV7-2 and TRBJ2-7; maybe TRBD2 (6 bases). In germline, CDR1 is SGHTA, CDR2 FQGNSA. Trimming removed 3 bases from V and 6 bases from J, with 9 bases in between. The CDR3 is 12 amino acids. The CDR3 DNA reads as TGTGCCAGCAGCTTGGGCGGGACCGAGCAGTACTTC. Its protein is CASSLGGTEQYF.

The chain combines TRBV5-1 with TRBJ2-7; D may be TRBD2 (5 bases). Germline CDR1 reads SGHRS; CDR2 reads YFSETQ. Trimming shortened V by 1 base and J by 5 bases, and 22 bases separated the two germline ends. The CDR3 extends over 17 amino acids. DNA of the CDR3: TGCGCCAGCAGCTTGCGCGGAGCGGCCACCTCCCCCCACGAGCAGTACTTC. Translation: CASSLRGAATSPHEQYF.

The gene calls are TRBV5-1 and TRBJ2-7, with TRBD1 matching over 10 bases. The CDR3 consists of 14 residues. The V gene end was trimmed by 2 bases and the J gene end by 6 bases; junction bases not matched to a gene: 5. The germline gives CDR1 SGHRS, CDR2 YFSETQ. CDR3 DNA: TGCGCCAGCAGCTTTCGACAGGGGGCGGCCGAGCAGTACTTC. Protein sequence: CASSFRQGAAEQYF.

This clone was seen ten or more times. The chain couples TRBV4-1 to TRBJ2-7; 7 bases fit TRBD1. This CDR3 is built from 14 residues. J was trimmed by 3 bases and V by 3 bases; bases with no gene match: 5. Germline CDR1 MGHRA, CDR2 YSYEKL. This CDR3 is CASSHLRDSYEQYF. In DNA, the CDR3 is TGCGCCAGCAGCCACCTCCGGGACAGCTACGAGCAGTACTTC.

This clone was seen only once. V is TRBV25-1 and J is TRBJ2-5; perhaps TRBD2 as D (5 bases). The CDR3 consists of 12 residues. CDR1 is MGHDK, CDR2 SYGVNS, per germline. V was cut by 1 base and J by 7 bases, with 7 bases left in between. CDR3 DNA sequence: TGTGCCAGCAGTGAATCTGGGAGGACCCAGTACTTC. Protein: CASSESGRTQYF.

The genes are TRBV28 and TRBJ1-5; D not resolved. The ends were cut back, 5 bases at V and 5 bases at J, with 13 bases in the middle. The CDR3 sequence is 14 residues long. The germline V gene encodes CDR1 MDHEN and CDR2 SYDVKM. CDR3 bases: TGTGCCAGCAGTCGGCCGATAATCTATCAGCCCCAGCATTTT. Translating gives CASSRPIIYQPQHF.

The chain joins TRBV13 to TRBJ1-1, with D perhaps TRBD1 (5 bases). V lost 0 bases and J 4 bases, leaving 18 bases between the germline ends. CDR1 and CDR2 (germline): PRHDT, FYEKMQ (reference sequence). This CDR3 region has 17 residues. CDR3 loop: CASSLGQAGSPSTEAFF. The CDR3 DNA reads as TGTGCCAGCAGCTTAGGCCAGGCAGGGAGTCCGTCCACTGAAGCTTTCTTT.

The chain carries TRBV25-1 and TRBJ2-7, with 10 bases matching TRBD1. V shed 5 bases and J 4 bases; nucleotides not matched to a gene: 8. Germline CDR1 reads MGHDK; CDR2 reads SYGVNS. This CDR3 has 15 amino acids. CDR3 loop: CASSNPGQGYYEQYF. DNA of the CDR3: TGTGCCAGCAGTAACCCGGGACAGGGGTATTACGAGCAGTACTTC.

This clone was detected a few times. The gene calls are TRBV29-1 and TRBJ1-1; no firm D call. Germline loops: CDR1 SQVTM, CDR2 ANQGSEA. Trimming stripped 4 bases from V and 10 bases from J, with 4 bases between. This CDR3 is 8 amino acids long. The CDR3 protein is CSVGGAFF. The CDR3 coding sequence is TGCAGCGTTGGGGGAGCTTTCTTT.

This clone has at least ten counts. CDR3 amino acids: CASGTGTRSMEAFF. In DNA form, the CDR3 reads TGTGCCAGTGGGACCGGGACTCGTTCGATGGAAGCTTTCTTT. The V and J genes are TRBV19 and TRBJ1-1, with D perhaps TRBD1 (5 bases). Germline V gives CDR1 LNHDA, CDR2 SQIVND (reference sequence). The V end was cut by 8 bases, the J end by 8 bases, with 21 bases between. The CDR3 sequence is 14 residues long.